The T cell receptor (beta chain) under discussion was sequenced for a study of blood T cell repertoires in COVID-19. Study-level background: PBMCs, B-cell-depleted T cells, or T cells provided the cDNA or gDNA that made up the material.

This CDR3 is built from 14 residues. V lost 7 bases and J lost 7; bases outside the gene matches: 11. In germline, CDR1 is SGHTA, CDR2 FQGNSA. Assay: immunoSEQ multiplex PCR; the TCRdb copy retains only in-frame clones and omits some. The repertoire holds about 480,000 clones, with approximately 88% as singletons. The participants were between 18 and 89 years old and came from some 23 US areas. Self-reported history from a screening survey and questionnaire set each donor's cohort. Before being deemed recovered, Cohort 3 donors had two negative PCRs, clearance, or symptom resolution. This TCR derives from a woman aged 40-49 years who had recovered from COVID-19. Sequencing input: PBMCs or T cells enriched from blood (not recorded which). This chain connects TRBV7-2 to TRBJ2-3; 7 bases map to TRBD1. The CDR3 coding sequence is TGTGCCAGCACCTCGGACAGGTATTGGCATACGCAGTATTTT. This encodes CASTSDRYWHTQYF.